These 27 T cell receptor beta chains came from one sample sequenced in a study of OX40 agonist ivuxolimab in advanced cancers. Some clones are missing from TCRdb's copy, which holds only in-frame ones; the method was immunoSEQ multiplex PCR. Among around 32,000 clones listed, approximately 90% were seen once. Material: CD4+ or CD8+ T cells sorted from blood, obtained in a trial of the OX40 agonist ivuxolimab. The origin of the receptors is an adult with an advanced solid tumor such as melanoma, head and neck, liver or kidney cancer.

This clone has just one count. The V and J genes are TRBV27 and TRBJ2-7; D remains ambiguous. Germline V lookup: CDR1 MNHEY, CDR2 SMNVEV (reference sequence). The CDR3 runs to 13 residues. Trimming left V 3 bases short and J 3 bases short, with 9 bases between. Written as DNA, the CDR3 is TGTGCCAGCAGTTTTGGTAGGGACTACGAGCAGTACTTC. Its protein product is CASSFGRDYEQYF.

This clone was detected once. This chain joins TRBV19 and TRBJ1-2; TRBD1 agrees at 9 bases. Trimming removed 7 bases from V and 0 bases from J; junction bases left unmatched: 3. From germline, CDR1 is LNHDA and CDR2 SQIVND (reference sequence). This CDR3 comprises 14 residues. The CDR3 DNA is TGTGCCAGTAATACAGGGGGCGCTAACTATGGCTACACCTTC. It codes for CASNTGGANYGYTF.

The V and J genes are TRBV19 and TRBJ2-1, with TRBD1 as a possible D gene (5 bases). Germline V gives CDR1 LNHDA, CDR2 SQIVND (reference sequence). This CDR3 comprises 14 residues. V gave up 5 bases and J gave up 8 bases, with 16 bases separating them. CDR3: CASSFDPQGDEQFF. The CDR3 nucleotides read TGTGCCAGTAGTTTCGACCCCCAGGGCGATGAGCAGTTCTTC.

CDR3 loop: CASSETANEKLFF. CDR3 nucleotide sequence: TGTGCCAGCAGTGAAACGGCTAATGAAAAACTGTTTTTT. V usage is TRBV25-1 and J usage is TRBJ1-4; D not resolved. This CDR3 has 13 residues. CDR1 MGHDK and CDR2 SYGVNS come from the germline V gene. V was trimmed by 2 bases and J by 3 bases, leaving 4 bases between them.

The chain links TRBV27 to TRBJ2-2, with D hard to call. Per germline, CDR1 MNHEY and CDR2 SMNVEV (reference sequence). Trimming cost V 4 bases and J 0 bases, with 6 bases left between them. The CDR3 contains 14 residues. CDR3 in amino acids: CASSWSTNTGELFF. CDR3 bases: TGTGCCAGCAGTTGGTCGACGAACACCGGGGAGCTGTTTTTT.

The CDR3 region has the DNA TGTGCCAGCAGTGAAGCGATAGTAGGGGTTCAAGTTGCGCAGTTCTTC. It translates to CASSEAIVGVQVAQFF. V usage is TRBV2 and J usage is TRBJ2-1; a possible D gene is TRBD1 (5 bases). The CDR3 runs to 16 residues. Trimming shortened V by 0 bases and J by 12 bases, and 21 bases separated the two germline ends. Germline V gene sequence: CDR1 SNHLY, CDR2 FYNNEI.

V and J are TRBV13 and TRBJ2-7; 11 bases map to TRBD2. Losses at the gene ends were 4 bases for V and 3 bases for J; bases not matched to a gene: 5. Germline CDR1 is PRHDT and CDR2 is FYEKMQ (reference sequence). This CDR3 has 15 residues. CDR3 DNA sequence: TGTGCCAGCAGCTCGAAACTAGCGGGAGACTACGAGCAGTACTTC. This codes for CASSSKLAGDYEQYF.

The chain has TRBV28 and TRBJ2-5; the D gene is possibly TRBD2 (6 bases). CDR1 and CDR2 from the germline V gene are MDHEN and SYDVKM. CDR3 length equals 14 residues. Trimming removed 5 bases from V and 2 bases from J, with 12 bases in between. The CDR3 nucleotides are TGTGCCAGCAGTATTCCGGAGGGGCAAGAGACCCAGTACTTC. This gives the protein CASSIPEGQETQYF.

The chain links TRBV2 to TRBJ2-1; perhaps D is TRBD1 or TRBD2 (6 bases each). The V end was cut by 2 bases, the J end by 4 bases, with 12 bases between. Germline V CDR1 and CDR2: SNHLY, FYNNEI. This CDR3 is built from 15 residues. The CDR3: CASSETGALYNEQFF. CDR3 coding DNA: TGTGCCAGCAGTGAAACGGGGGCCCTTTACAATGAGCAGTTCTTC.

The rearrangement links TRBV19 to TRBJ1-1, with D possibly being TRBD1 (5 bases). Germline values: CDR1 LNHDA, CDR2 SQIVND (reference sequence). V was clipped by 9 bases and J by 1 base, with 21 bases between them. The CDR3 length is 16 residues. Written as DNA, the CDR3 is TGTGCCAGCGGGTCGTCACAGGCGACCAAGAACACTGAAGCTTTCTTT. Translated: CASGSSQATKNTEAFF.

The V gene is TRBV6-6, the J gene TRBJ2-1; maybe TRBD1 (6 bases). The CDR3 is made up of 14 amino acids. V shed 6 bases and J shed 5 bases, with 14 bases lying between them. Germline V gives CDR1 MNHNY, CDR2 SVGAGI (reference sequence). CDR3 sequence (DNA): TGTGCCAGCAGCGACAGGTTCGAAAACAATGAGCAGTTCTTC. Amino acid sequence: CASSDRFENNEQFF.

The chain employs TRBV7-2 and TRBJ2-7, with 12 bases lining up with TRBD2. Germline CDR1 reads SGHTA; CDR2 reads FQGNSA. J gave up 3 bases and V 1 base, and 4 bases lay outside the gene matches. The length of the CDR3 is 16 residues. The CDR3 spells CASSLGLAGANYEQYF. The CDR3 bases are TGTGCCAGCAGCTTAGGACTAGCGGGGGCCAACTACGAGCAGTACTTC.

V is TRBV30 and J is TRBJ2-5; weak D call: TRBD2 (6 bases). V shed 0 bases and J shed 2 bases, with 7 bases lying between them. The CDR3 runs 13 residues. CDR1 GTSNPN and CDR2 SVGIG come from the germline V gene (reference sequence). CDR3 protein: CAWSVGGQETQYF. In nucleotides, the CDR3 is TGTGCCTGGAGTGTGGGGGGTCAAGAGACCCAGTACTTC.

V and J are TRBV7-9 and TRBJ1-1, with D tentatively TRBD1 (5 bases). CDR3 size: 15 residues. CDR1 is SEHNR and CDR2 is FQNEAQ in the germline V gene (reference sequence). Trimming pared 5 bases from V and 3 bases from J, leaving 16 bases between. Here the CDR3 DNA reads TGTGCCAGCAGCCCCTGGGGGGGAACTGACACTGAAGCTTTCTTT. Amino acid sequence: CASSPWGGTDTEAFF.

This clone is deemed medium-sized. DNA for the CDR3: TGTGCCAGCAGCATAGCCGGGACTTGGGGGGAAAAACTGTTTTTT. The encoded protein is CASSIAGTWGEKLFF. V is TRBV27 and J is TRBJ1-4; TRBD1 is a possible D gene (5 bases). The length of the CDR3 is 15 residues. The germline V gene has CDR1 MNHEY and CDR2 SMNVEV (reference sequence). The V end was cut by 6 bases, the J end by 8 bases, with 19 bases between.

The CDR3 region has the DNA TGTGCCAGTAGTATAGCAGGGGGTTCCCTCCTCGAGCAGTACTTC. As protein: CASSIAGGSLLEQYF. The chain links TRBV19 to TRBJ2-7, with 7 bases fitting TRBD1. CDR3 size: 15 residues. The germline V gene encodes CDR1 LNHDA and CDR2 SQIVND (reference sequence). Trimming removed 1 base from V and 6 bases from J; junction bases left unmatched: 9.

This rearrangement joins TRBV30 to TRBJ1-5; unclear D gene. The CDR3 spans 14 residues. Trimming removed 2 bases from V and 3 bases from J, with 11 bases in between. The germline CDR1 and CDR2 sequences are GTSNPN and SVGIG (reference sequence). The CDR3, as DNA: TGTGCCTGGAGTAAGGGCAGCGCCAATCAGCCCCAGCATTTT. As protein: CAWSKGSANQPQHF. The full variable domain, with the rest looked up from reference TRBV30 and TRBJ1-5, is SQTIHQWPATLVQPVGSPLSLECTVEGTSNPNLYWYRQAAGRGLQLLFYSVGIGQISSEVPQNLSASRPQDRQFILSSKKLLLSDSGFYLCAWSKGSANQPQHFGDGTRLSIL.

Written as DNA, the CDR3 is TGTGCCACCAGCAGACAAAGGGGCGGTGAAGCTTTCTTT. It yields the protein CATSRQRGGEAFF. V and J are TRBV15 and TRBJ1-1; weak D call: TRBD1 (5 bases). Germline V CDR1 and CDR2: LNHNV, YYDKDF (reference sequence). This CDR3 is 13 amino acids long. Trimming removed 2 bases at V and 7 bases at J, with 11 bases between.

J is TRBJ2-2 and V is TRBV7-6; TRBD1 aligns across 8 bases. With 3 bases clipped from V and 0 bases from J, the junction kept 3 bases outside the gene matches. This CDR3 spans 16 amino acids. Germline V gene data show CDR1 as SGHVS and CDR2 as FNYEAQ. The CDR3 DNA is TGTGCCAGCAGCTTCCAGGGGGCTACGAACACCGGGGAGCTGTTTTTT. Its protein product is CASSFQGATNTGELFF.

The genes are TRBV10-3 and TRBJ2-7, with D possibly TRBD1 on 7 matching bases. This CDR3 contains 15 residues. The germline CDR1 and CDR2 sequences are ENHRY and SYGVKD. Deletions cut 6 bases from V and 2 bases from J, with 17 bases between. The CDR3 DNA is TGTGCCATCAGCGCTGCGGGACAGACAACCTACGAGCAGTACTTC. Its protein is CAISAAGQTTYEQYF.

This clone was recorded once. The V gene is TRBV28, the J gene TRBJ1-1, with 7 bases lining up with TRBD1. The trim removed 11 bases at V and 4 bases at J, leaving 7 bases unmatched. The CDR3 has 12 residues. CDR1 and CDR2 (germline): MDHEN, SYDVKM. The CDR3 sequence: CAVSGGSTEAFF. Written as DNA, the CDR3 is TGTGCCGTATCAGGGGGAAGCACTGAAGCTTTCTTT.

The chain employs TRBV25-1 and TRBJ1-1; D unresolved. The germline V and J ends were trimmed by 4 bases and 5 bases, with 5 bases remaining between them. Germline-derived CDR1 and CDR2 are MGHDK and SYGVNS. This CDR3 is built from 11 residues. In DNA, the CDR3 is TGTGCCAGCAGTGGGCTTACTGAAGCTTTCTTT. The encoded protein is CASSGLTEAFF. The full variable domain, rest sourced from reference TRBV25-1 and TRBJ1-1, is EADIYQTPRYLVIGTGKKITLECSQTMGHDKMYWYQQDPGMELHLIHYSYGVNSTEKGDLSSESTVSRIRTEHFPLTLESARPSHTSQYLCASSGLTEAFFGQGTRLTVV.

The gene calls are TRBV4-2 and TRBJ2-1; perhaps TRBD2 as D (6 bases). V was clipped by 0 bases and J by 1 base, with 10 bases between them. Germline V gene data show CDR1 as LGHNA and CDR2 as YNFKEQ. The length of the CDR3 is 16 residues. The CDR3 DNA reads as TGTGCCAGCAGCCAAGAGAGTAGCGGATCCTACAATGAGCAGTTCTTC. Encoded protein: CASSQESSGSYNEQFF.

The CDR3 DNA sequence: TGTGCCAGCAGCATTACAGGGAATGAGCAGTTCTTC. This codes for CASSITGNEQFF. The rearrangement uses TRBV28 and TRBJ2-1; maybe TRBD1 (6 bases). V was pared by 6 bases and J by 7 bases, with 10 bases between. The CDR3 length is 12 residues. Looked up from germline, CDR1 is MDHEN and CDR2 is SYDVKM.

For the CDR3, the DNA is TGTGCCAGCACCGCAGGGGCGGTGGAAGCTTTCTTT. This sequence encodes CASTAGAVEAFF. The chain combines TRBV11-2 with TRBJ1-1, with a possible D match to TRBD1 (6 bases). The V and J ends lost 7 bases and 8 bases respectively, with 14 bases between them. Germline values: CDR1 SGHAT, CDR2 FQNNGV. The CDR3 is made up of 12 amino acids.

The V and J genes are TRBV6-5 and TRBJ2-7, with D possibly TRBD1 on 6 matching bases. V gave up 6 bases and J gave up 5 bases, with 14 bases separating them. CDR1 MNHEY and CDR2 SVGAGI come from the germline V gene. The CDR3 is made up of 13 amino acids. CDR3 loop: CASRLTGINEQYF. The CDR3 DNA follows: TGTGCCAGCAGACTTACAGGGATCAACGAGCAGTACTTC.

The genes are TRBV27 and TRBJ2-2; D gene unclear. The CDR3 length is 13 residues. The germline gives CDR1 MNHEY, CDR2 SMNVEV (reference sequence). Trimming cost V 4 bases and J 6 bases, with 9 bases left between them. This chain's CDR3 is CASSSAPPGELFF. The CDR3 nucleotides are TGTGCCAGCAGTTCCGCGCCCCCCGGGGAGCTGTTTTTT.